The clone carrying this T cell receptor (beta chain) was detected only a few times. Antigen specificity is unknown. The data derive from a study of response to subunit inactivated influenza vaccine. Study results and caveats: With each seasonal influenza vaccination, the authors suggested, few new T cells are recruited.

CDR3 length equals 16 residues. V lost 5 bases and J lost 2; bases outside the gene matches: 9. Germline values: CDR1 SEHNR, CDR2 FQNEAQ (reference sequence). TCRdb analysed the RT-PCR reads with MiXCR anew, one entry per CDR3 protein. The table lists around 520,000 distinct CDR3 sequences, 12% of them singletons. J is TRBJ2-5 and V is TRBV7-9, with 9 bases identical to TRBD1. The source was PBMCs from blood, collected on the day of vaccination. This TCR derives from a man aged 45-60 years who received an inactivated influenza vaccine. CDR3 protein: CASSPRTGEPQETQYF. In nucleotides, the CDR3 is TGTGCCAGCAGCCCGCGGACAGGGGAACCGCAAGAGACCCAGTACTTC.